This T cell receptor (beta chain) was obtained from a study of human versus mouse CDR3 diversity and MHC coevolution. V lost 4 bases and J 2 bases, leaving 18 bases between the germline ends. The CDR3 extends over 17 amino acids. The germline CDR1 and CDR2 sequences are SGHNT and YENEEA. The repertoire was sequenced with immunoSEQ multiplex PCR; TCRdb's copy has only in-frame clones and lacks some. Of about 81,000 clones listed, over 85% are singletons. The source of this sequence is a person between 25 and 70 years old in good health. The chain recombines TRBV11-3 with TRBJ1-3, with D unresolved. The sequenced sample was naive CD4+ T cells from blood. This sample's subset: CD45RO-negative CD62L-positive naive CD4 T cells. This chain's CDR3 is CASSSTLPGRAGNTIYF. DNA of the CDR3: TGTGCCAGCAGCTCAACCCTGCCGGGGAGGGCTGGAAACACCATATATTTT.